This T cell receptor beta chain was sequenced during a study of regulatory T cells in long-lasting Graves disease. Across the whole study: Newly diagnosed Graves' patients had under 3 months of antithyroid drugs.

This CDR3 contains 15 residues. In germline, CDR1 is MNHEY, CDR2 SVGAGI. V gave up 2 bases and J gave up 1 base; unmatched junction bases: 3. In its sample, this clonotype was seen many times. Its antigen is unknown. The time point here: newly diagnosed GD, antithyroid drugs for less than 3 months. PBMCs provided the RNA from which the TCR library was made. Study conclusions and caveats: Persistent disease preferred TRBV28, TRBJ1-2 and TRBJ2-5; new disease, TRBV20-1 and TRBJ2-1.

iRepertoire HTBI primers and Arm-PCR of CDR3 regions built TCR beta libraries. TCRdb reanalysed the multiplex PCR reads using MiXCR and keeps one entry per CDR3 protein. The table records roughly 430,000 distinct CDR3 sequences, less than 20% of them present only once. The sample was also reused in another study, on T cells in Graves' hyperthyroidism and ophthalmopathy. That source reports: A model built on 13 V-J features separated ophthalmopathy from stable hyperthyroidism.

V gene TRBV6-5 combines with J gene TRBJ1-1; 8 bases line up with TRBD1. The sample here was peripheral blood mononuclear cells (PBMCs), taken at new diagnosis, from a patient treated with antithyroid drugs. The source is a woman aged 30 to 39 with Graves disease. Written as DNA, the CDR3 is TGTGCCAGCAGTTACCCTGGACAGGGGAACACTGAAGCTTTCTTT. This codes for CASSYPGQGNTEAFF.